This TCR beta chain was retrieved from a study of cytomegalovirus exposure and HLA in healthy donors. V shed 3 bases and J shed 3 bases, with 11 bases lying between them. Germline-derived CDR1 and CDR2 are SGHTA and FQGNSA. The CDR3 has 14 residues. With 60 Vbeta and 13 Jbeta primers, the PCR was carried out. Here immunoSEQ multiplex PCR was the method, and the copy in TCRdb shows in-frame clones only, minus some. The table lists over 85,000 clones, roughly 84% of them singletons, with roughly 6% in the top ten. About this clone itself: Its antigen is not identified.

Study-level findings and limits: Segments of the TCR beta V type were, in most cases, productive about 87% or about 30% of the time in an earlier analysis. Reports indicate that TCR beta sequences accurately predicted the HLA-A and HLA-B alleles of most subjects.

V usage is TRBV7-2 and J usage is TRBJ1-1; D unresolved. The sequence was obtained from a man aged 25-45 years in good health and CMV-seropositive. Input material: PBMCs. The CDR3 reads CASSFGVSYTEAFF. The CDR3 DNA reads as TGTGCCAGCAGCTTCGGGGTTTCGTACACTGAAGCTTTCTTT. Combining the CDR3 with reference TRBV7-2 and TRBJ1-1 gives the whole variable domain GAGVSQSPSNKVTEKGKDVELRCDPISGHTALYWYRQSLGQGLEFLIYFQGNSAPDKSGLPSDRFSAERTGGSVSTLTIQRTQQEDSAVYLCASSFGVSYTEAFFGQGTRLTVV.